This note documents a single T cell receptor beta chain sequence. These data belong to a study of PD-1 blockade in classical Hodgkin lymphoma. Profiling relied on immunoSEQ multiplex PCR, and the TCRdb table lists in-frame clones only, not all of them. The table has about 21,000 clones, about 86% seen once. The time point denotes: newly diagnosed, previously untreated cHL patient sample. Isolated CD8+ T cells were derived from thawed PBMCs through magnetic negative selection. CDR3 size: 16 residues. Per the germline V gene, CDR1 is MGHRA and CDR2 is YSYEKL. Trimming left V 1 base short and J 0 bases short, with 7 bases between.

The TCR comes from a human donor with classical Hodgkin lymphoma. This rearrangement joins TRBV4-1 to TRBJ2-6; no clear D gene. The source material was CD8+ T cells from blood. The CDR3 DNA reads TGCGCCAGCAGCCAAGTCGATAGCTCTGGGGCCAACGTCCTGACTTTC. Residues: CASSQVDSSGANVLTF.